These 5 T cell receptor beta chains were all obtained from the same sample, sequenced in a study of OX40 agonist ivuxolimab in advanced cancers. Data came from immunoSEQ multiplex PCR; TCRdb stores just in-frame clones and leaves some out. The sample includes 40,000 to 50,000 clones, 85% to 90% of them seen just once. The input for sequencing was CD4+ or CD8+ T cells sorted from blood, taken in a trial of the OX40 agonist ivuxolimab. These receptors were taken from an adult with an advanced solid tumor such as melanoma, head and neck, liver or kidney cancer.

The count of this clone is one. Here the CDR3 DNA reads TGTGCCAGCAGCGTAGGGACGGGGGGATTAACTGAAGCTTTCTTT. Protein: CASSVGTGGLTEAFF. The chain joins TRBV9 to TRBJ1-1; possible D gene TRBD1, 5 bases. The length of the CDR3 is 15 residues. Trimming removed 0 bases from V and 5 bases from J, with 14 bases in between. The germline CDR1 and CDR2 sequences are SGDLS and YYNGEE. The full variable domain, its missing parts supplied by reference TRBV9 and TRBJ1-1, is DSGVTQTPKHLITATGQRVTLRCSPRSGDLSVYWYQQSLDQGLQFLIQYYNGEERAKGNILERFSAQQFPDLHSELNLSSLELGDSALYFCASSVGTGGLTEAFFGQGTRLTVV.

V and J are TRBV29-1 and TRBJ1-1; TRBD1 might be the D (6 bases). Trimming removed 4 bases from V and 5 bases from J, with 14 bases in between. Per germline, CDR1 SQVTM and CDR2 ANQGSEA. The CDR3 loop spans 13 amino acids. The CDR3 loop reads CSVVPQGRTEAFF. In DNA form, the CDR3 reads TGCAGCGTTGTTCCCCAGGGGAGAACTGAAGCTTTCTTT.

The chain couples TRBV27 to TRBJ2-4; 8 bases are a match to TRBD1. Germline V gene data show CDR1 as MNHEY and CDR2 as SMNVEV (reference sequence). The ends lost 6 bases at V and 9 bases at J; junction bases unmatched: 7. The CDR3 has 13 amino acids. CDR3 loop: CASRTMDRAIQYF. Written as DNA, the CDR3 is TGTGCCAGCAGGACAATGGACAGGGCCATTCAGTACTTC.

The chain carries TRBV5-6 and TRBJ2-5; 9 positions match TRBD1. The CDR3 is 14 residues long. Losses at the gene ends were 4 bases for V and 2 bases for J; bases not matched to a gene: 3. CDR1 and CDR2 from the germline V gene are SGHDT and YYEEEE. CDR3: CASSETGGQETQYF. CDR3 nucleotide sequence: TGTGCCAGCAGCGAGACAGGGGGGCAAGAGACCCAGTACTTC.

The genes are TRBV15 and TRBJ2-7; 13 positions agree with TRBD2. J lost 6 bases, V lost 3 bases, and 5 bases had no gene match. The CDR3 is made up of 15 amino acids. The germline V gene encodes CDR1 LNHNV and CDR2 YYDKDF (reference sequence). This CDR3 reads CATSRGLAGRGEQYF. The CDR3 region has the DNA TGTGCCACCAGCAGGGGACTAGCGGGAAGAGGCGAGCAGTACTTC. Full variable domain (outside the CDR3, taken from reference TRBV15 and TRBJ2-7): DAMVIQNPRYQVTQFGKPVTLSCSQTLNHNVMYWYQQKSSQAPKLLFHYYDKDFNNEADTPDNFQSRRPNTSFCFLDIRSPGLGDTAMYLCATSRGLAGRGEQYFGPGTRLTVT.